This TCR beta chain was obtained from a study of blood T cell repertoires in COVID-19. Looking at the study overall: PBMCs, B-cell-depleted T cells, or T cells provided the cDNA or gDNA that made up the material.

This clone was detected a few times. The repertoire was sequenced with immunoSEQ multiplex PCR; TCRdb's copy has only in-frame clones and lacks some. The sample has about 180,000 clones, about 80% seen once. The CDR3 is 17 amino acids. Germline V gene sequence: CDR1 GTSNPN, CDR2 SVGIG (reference sequence). Between the trimmed V and J ends, which lost 0 bases and 6 bases, there was a span of 20 bases. The clonotype comes from a woman between 70 and 85 years old with acute or convalescent COVID-19. What was sequenced was peripheral blood. The chain joins TRBV30 to TRBJ1-4; weak D call: TRBD1 (5 bases). The CDR3 protein is CAWSVIEFGGLDEKLFF. For the CDR3, the DNA is TGTGCCTGGAGTGTAATTGAATTCGGGGGTCTTGATGAAAAACTGTTTTTT.